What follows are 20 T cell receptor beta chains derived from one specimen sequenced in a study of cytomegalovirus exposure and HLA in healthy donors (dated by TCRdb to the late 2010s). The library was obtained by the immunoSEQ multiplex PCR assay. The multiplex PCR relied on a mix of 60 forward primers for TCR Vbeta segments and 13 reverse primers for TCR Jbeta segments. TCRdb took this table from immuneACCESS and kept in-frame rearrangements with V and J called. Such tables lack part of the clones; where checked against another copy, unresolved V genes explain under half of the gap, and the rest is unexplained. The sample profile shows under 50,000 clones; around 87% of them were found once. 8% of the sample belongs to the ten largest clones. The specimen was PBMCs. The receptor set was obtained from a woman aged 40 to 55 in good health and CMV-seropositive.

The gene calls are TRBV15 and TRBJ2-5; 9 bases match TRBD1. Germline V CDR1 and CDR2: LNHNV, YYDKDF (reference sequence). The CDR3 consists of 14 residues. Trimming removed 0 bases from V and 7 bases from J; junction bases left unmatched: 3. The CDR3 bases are TGTGCCACCAGCAGAGAACGACAGGGGGGGACCCAGTACTTC. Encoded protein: CATSRERQGGTQYF. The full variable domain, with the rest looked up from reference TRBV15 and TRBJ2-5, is DAMVIQNPRYQVTQFGKPVTLSCSQTLNHNVMYWYQQKSSQAPKLLFHYYDKDFNNEADTPDNFQSRRPNTSFCFLDIRSPGLGDTAMYLCATSRERQGGTQYFGPGTRLLVL.

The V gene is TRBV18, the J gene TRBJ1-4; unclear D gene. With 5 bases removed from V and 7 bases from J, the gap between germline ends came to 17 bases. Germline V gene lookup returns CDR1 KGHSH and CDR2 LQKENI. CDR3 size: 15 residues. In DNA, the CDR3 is TGTGCCAGCTCAATTTCGGGGAAAGGAAGTGAAAAACTGTTTTTT. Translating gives CASSISGKGSEKLFF.

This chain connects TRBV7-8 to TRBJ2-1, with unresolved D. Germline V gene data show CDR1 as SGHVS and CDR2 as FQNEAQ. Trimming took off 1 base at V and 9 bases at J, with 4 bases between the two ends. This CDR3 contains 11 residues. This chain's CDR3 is CASSLDGEQFF. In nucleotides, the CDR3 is TGTGCCAGCAGCTTAGACGGTGAGCAGTTCTTC.

This CDR3 reads CASSTPTFLQGSGYTF. The CDR3 bases are TGTGCCAGTAGTACTCCTACGTTCCTACAGGGAAGTGGCTACACCTTC. This rearrangement joins TRBV19 to TRBJ1-2; the D gene is possibly TRBD1 (6 bases). The V and J ends lost 4 bases and 7 bases respectively, with 22 bases between them. There are 16 residues in the CDR3. CDR1 is LNHDA, CDR2 SQIVND, per germline (reference sequence).

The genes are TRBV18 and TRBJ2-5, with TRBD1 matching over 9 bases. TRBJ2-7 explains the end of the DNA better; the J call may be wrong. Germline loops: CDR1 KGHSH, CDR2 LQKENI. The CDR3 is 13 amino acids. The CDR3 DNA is TGTGCCAGCTCCGGGACAGGGACGAACGAGCAGTACTTC. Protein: CASSGTGTNEQYF.

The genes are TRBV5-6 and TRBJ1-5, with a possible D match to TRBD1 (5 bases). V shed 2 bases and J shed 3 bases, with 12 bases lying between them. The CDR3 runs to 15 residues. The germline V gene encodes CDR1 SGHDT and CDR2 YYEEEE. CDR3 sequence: CASSLLGQVNQPQHF. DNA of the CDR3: TGTGCCAGCAGCTTATTGGGGCAGGTCAATCAGCCCCAGCATTTT.

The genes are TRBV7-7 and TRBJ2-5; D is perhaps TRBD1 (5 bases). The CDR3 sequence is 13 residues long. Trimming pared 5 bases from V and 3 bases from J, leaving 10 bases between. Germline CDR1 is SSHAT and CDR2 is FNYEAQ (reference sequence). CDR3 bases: TGTGCCAGCAGCCTAGGGGCTGAAGAGACCCAGTACTTC. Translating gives CASSLGAEETQYF.

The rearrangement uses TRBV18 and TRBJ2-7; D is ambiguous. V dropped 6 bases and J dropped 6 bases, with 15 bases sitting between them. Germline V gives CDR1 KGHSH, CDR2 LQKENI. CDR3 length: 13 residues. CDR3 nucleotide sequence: TGTGCCAGCTCTCCAGTGAGTTCCGGCGAGCAGTACTTC. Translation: CASSPVSSGEQYF.

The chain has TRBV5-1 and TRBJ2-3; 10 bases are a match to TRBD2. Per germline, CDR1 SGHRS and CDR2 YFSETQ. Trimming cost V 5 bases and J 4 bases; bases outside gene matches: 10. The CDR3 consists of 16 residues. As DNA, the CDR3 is TGCGCCAGCAGACTAGCGGGGATTTTTAGCGCAGATACGCAGTATTTT. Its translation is CASRLAGIFSADTQYF.

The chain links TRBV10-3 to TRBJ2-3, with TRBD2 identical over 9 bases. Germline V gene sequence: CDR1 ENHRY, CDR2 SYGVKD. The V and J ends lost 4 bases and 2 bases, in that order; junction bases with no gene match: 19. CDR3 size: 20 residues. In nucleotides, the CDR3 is TGTGCCATCAGTGTGTCGATTAGCGGGGGCATTAATATATACACAGATACGCAGTATTTT. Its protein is CAISVSISGGINIYTDTQYF.

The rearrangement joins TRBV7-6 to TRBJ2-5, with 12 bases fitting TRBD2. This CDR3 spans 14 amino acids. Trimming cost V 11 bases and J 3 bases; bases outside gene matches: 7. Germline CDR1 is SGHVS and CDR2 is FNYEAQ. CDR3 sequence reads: CASSGGASEETQYF. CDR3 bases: TGTGCCTCTAGCGGGGGGGCAAGTGAAGAGACCCAGTACTTC. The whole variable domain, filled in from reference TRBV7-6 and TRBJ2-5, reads GAGVSQSPRYKVTKRGQDVALRCDPISGHVSLYWYRQALGQGPEFLTYFNYEAQQDKSGLPNDRFSAERPEGSISTLTIQRTEQRDSAMYRCASSGGASEETQYFGPGTRLLVL.

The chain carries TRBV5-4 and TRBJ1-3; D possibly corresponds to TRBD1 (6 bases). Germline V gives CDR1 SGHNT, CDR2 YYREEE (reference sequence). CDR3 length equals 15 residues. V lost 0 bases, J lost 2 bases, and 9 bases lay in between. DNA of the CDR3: TGTGCCAGCAGCTTGGACAGGGTAGCTGGAAACACCATATATTTT. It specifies CASSLDRVAGNTIYF.

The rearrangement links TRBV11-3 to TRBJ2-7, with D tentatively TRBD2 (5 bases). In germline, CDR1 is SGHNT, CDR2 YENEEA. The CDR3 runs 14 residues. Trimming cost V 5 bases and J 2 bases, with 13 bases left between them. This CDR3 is CASSPSEGAYEQYF. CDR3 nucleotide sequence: TGTGCCAGCAGCCCCTCCGAGGGTGCCTACGAGCAGTACTTC.

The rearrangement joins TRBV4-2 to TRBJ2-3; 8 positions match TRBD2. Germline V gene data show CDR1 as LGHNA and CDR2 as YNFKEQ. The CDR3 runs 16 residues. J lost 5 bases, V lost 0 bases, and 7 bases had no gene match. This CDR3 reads CASSQDGGGTQDTQYF. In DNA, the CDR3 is TGTGCCAGCAGCCAAGATGGCGGGGGGACCCAAGATACGCAGTATTTT.

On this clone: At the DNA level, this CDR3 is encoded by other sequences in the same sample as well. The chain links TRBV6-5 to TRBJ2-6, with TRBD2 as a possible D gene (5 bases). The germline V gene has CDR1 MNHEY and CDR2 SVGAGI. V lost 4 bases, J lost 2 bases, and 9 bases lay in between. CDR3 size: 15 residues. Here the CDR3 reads CASSFEGTGANVLTF. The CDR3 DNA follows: TGTGCCAGCAGTTTCGAGGGAACTGGGGCCAACGTCCTGACTTTC.

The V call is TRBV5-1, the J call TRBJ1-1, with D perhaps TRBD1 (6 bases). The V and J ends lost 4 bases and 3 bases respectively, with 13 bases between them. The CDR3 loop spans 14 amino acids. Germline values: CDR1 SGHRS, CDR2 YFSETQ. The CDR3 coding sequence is TGCGCCAGCAGCGGGGGGGGCCTATACACTGAAGCTTTCTTT. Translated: CASSGGGLYTEAFF.

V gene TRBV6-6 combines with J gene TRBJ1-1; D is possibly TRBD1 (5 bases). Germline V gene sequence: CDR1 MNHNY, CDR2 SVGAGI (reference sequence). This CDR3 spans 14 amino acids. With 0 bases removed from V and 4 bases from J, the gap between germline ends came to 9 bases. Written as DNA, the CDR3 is TGTGCCAGCAGTTACTCGTGGGGGGGCACTGAAGCTTTCTTT. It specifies CASSYSWGGTEAFF.

Here the CDR3 DNA reads TGTGCCAGCAGCGCTGGGACAGGGGCTGAAGCTTTCTTT. It yields the protein CASSAGTGAEAFF. This rearrangement joins TRBV7-9 to TRBJ1-1; 10 bases map to TRBD1. From germline, CDR1 is SEHNR and CDR2 FQNEAQ (reference sequence). Unmatched junction bases numbered 3, after V lost 5 bases and J lost 6 bases. The CDR3 contains 13 residues.

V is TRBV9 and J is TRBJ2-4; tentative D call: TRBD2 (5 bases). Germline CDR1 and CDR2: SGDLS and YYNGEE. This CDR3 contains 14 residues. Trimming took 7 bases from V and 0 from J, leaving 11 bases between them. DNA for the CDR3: TGTGCCAGCGGCCCGGGGAAAGCCAAAAACATTCAGTACTTC. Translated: CASGPGKAKNIQYF. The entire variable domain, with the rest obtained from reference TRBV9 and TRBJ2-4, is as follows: DSGVTQTPKHLITATGQRVTLRCSPRSGDLSVYWYQQSLDQGLQFLIQYYNGEERAKGNILERFSAQQFPDLHSELNLSSLELGDSALYFCASGPGKAKNIQYFGAGTRLSVL.

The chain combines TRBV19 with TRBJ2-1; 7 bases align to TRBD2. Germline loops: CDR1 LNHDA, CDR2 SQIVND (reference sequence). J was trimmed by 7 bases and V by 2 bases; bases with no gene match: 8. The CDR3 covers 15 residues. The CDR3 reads CASSIFREVGNEQFF. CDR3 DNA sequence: TGTGCCAGTAGTATATTCCGGGAGGTCGGAAATGAGCAGTTCTTC.